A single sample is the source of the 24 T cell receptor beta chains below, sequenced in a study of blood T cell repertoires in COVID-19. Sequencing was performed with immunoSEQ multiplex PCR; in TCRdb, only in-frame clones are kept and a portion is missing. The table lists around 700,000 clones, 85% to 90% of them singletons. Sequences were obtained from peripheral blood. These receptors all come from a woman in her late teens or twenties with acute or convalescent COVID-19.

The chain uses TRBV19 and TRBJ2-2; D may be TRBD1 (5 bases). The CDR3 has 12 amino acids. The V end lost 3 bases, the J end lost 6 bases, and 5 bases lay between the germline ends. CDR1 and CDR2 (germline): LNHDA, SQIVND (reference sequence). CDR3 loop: CASSIRAGELFF. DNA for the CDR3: TGTGCCAGTAGTATCAGGGCCGGGGAGCTGTTTTTT.

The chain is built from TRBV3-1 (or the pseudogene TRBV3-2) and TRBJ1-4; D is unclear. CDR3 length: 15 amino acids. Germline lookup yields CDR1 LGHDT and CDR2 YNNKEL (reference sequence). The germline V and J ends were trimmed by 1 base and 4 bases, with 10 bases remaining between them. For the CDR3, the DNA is TGTGCCAGCAGCCAAGTCGGAACAGTTAATGAAAAACTGTTTTTT. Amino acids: CASSQVGTVNEKLFF.

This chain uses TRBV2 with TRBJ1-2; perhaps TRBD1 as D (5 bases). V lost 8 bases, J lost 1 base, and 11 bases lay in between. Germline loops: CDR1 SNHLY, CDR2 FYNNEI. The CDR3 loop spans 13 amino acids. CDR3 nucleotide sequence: TGTGCCAGCGGTCAAGACAGTAACTATGGCTACACCTTC. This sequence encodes CASGQDSNYGYTF. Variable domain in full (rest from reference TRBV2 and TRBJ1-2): EPEVTQTPSHQVTQMGQEVILRCVPISNHLYFYWYRQILGQKVEFLVSFYNNEISEKSEIFDDQFSVERPDGSNFTLKIRSTKLEDSAMYFCASGQDSNYGYTFGSGTRLTVV.

The CDR3 here is CASSPPDRGNQPQHF. In DNA form, the CDR3 reads TGTGCCAGCTCACCACCGGACAGGGGCAATCAGCCCCAGCATTTT. The chain joins TRBV18 to TRBJ1-5; TRBD1 matches 8 bases. This CDR3 is built from 15 residues. Germline V gives CDR1 KGHSH, CDR2 LQKENI. The V segment lost 0 bases and the J segment 2 bases; nucleotides outside the gene matches: 0.

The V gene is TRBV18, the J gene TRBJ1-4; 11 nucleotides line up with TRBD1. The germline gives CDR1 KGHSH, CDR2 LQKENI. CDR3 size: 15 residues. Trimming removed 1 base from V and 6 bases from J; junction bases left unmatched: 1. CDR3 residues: CASSPRDRGDEKLFF. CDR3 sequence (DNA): TGTGCCAGCTCACCACGGGACAGGGGGGATGAAAAACTGTTTTTT.

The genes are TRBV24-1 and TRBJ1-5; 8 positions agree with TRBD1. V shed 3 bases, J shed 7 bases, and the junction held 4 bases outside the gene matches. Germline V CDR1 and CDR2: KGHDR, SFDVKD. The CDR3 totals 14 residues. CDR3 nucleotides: TGTGCCACCAGTGATGCAGGGGGCGAGCAGCCCCAGCATTTT. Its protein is CATSDAGGEQPQHF.

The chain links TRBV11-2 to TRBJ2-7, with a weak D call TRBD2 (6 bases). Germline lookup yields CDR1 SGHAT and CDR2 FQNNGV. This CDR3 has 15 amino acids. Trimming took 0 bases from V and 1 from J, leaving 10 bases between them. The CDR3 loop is CASSLEGLLSYEQYF. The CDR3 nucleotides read TGTGCCAGCAGCTTAGAGGGACTCCTATCCTACGAGCAGTACTTC. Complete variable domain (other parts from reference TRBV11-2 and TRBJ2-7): EAGVAQSPRYKIIEKRQSVAFWCNPISGHATLYWYQQILGQGPKLLIQFQNNGVVDDSQLPKDRFSAERLKGVDSTLKIQPAKLEDSAVYLCASSLEGLLSYEQYFGPGTRLTVT.

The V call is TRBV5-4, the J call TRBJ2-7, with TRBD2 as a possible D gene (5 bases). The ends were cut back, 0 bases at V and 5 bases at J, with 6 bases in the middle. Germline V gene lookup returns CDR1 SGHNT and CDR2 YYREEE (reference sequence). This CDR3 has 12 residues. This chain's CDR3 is CASSLGGHEQYF. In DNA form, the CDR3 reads TGTGCCAGCAGCTTGGGAGGGCACGAGCAGTACTTC.

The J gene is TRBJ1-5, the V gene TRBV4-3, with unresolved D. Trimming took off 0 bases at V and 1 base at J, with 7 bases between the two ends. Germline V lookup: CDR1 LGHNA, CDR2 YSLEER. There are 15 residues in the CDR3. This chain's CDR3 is CASSQDGRSNQPQHF. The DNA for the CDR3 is TGCGCCAGCAGCCAAGATGGCAGGAGCAATCAGCCCCAGCATTTT.

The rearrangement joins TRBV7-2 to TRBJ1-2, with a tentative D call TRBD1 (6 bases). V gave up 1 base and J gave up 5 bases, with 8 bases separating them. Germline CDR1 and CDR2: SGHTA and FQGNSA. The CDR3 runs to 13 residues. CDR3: CASSLVTGYGYTF. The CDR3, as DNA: TGTGCCAGCAGCTTAGTTACAGGGTATGGCTACACCTTC.

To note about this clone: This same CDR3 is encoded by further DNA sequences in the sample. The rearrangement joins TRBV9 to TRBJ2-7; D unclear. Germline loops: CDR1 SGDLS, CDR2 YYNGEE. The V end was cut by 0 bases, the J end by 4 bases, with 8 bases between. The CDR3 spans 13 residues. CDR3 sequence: CASSVGPGYEQYF. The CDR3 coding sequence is TGTGCCAGCAGCGTAGGTCCAGGTTACGAGCAGTACTTC.

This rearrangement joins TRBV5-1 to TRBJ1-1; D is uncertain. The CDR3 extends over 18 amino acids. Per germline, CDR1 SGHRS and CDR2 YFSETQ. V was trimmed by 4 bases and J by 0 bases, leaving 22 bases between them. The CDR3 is CASSAAFLGSTMNTEAFF. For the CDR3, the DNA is TGCGCCAGCAGCGCAGCCTTCCTTGGCTCGACTATGAACACTGAAGCTTTCTTT.

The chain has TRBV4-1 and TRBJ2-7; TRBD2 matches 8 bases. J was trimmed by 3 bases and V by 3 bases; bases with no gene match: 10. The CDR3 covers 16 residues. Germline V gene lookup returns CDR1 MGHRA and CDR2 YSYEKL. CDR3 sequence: CASSQASGGGLYEQYF. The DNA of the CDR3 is TGCGCCAGCAGCCAGGCTTCCGGGGGGGGTCTCTACGAGCAGTACTTC.

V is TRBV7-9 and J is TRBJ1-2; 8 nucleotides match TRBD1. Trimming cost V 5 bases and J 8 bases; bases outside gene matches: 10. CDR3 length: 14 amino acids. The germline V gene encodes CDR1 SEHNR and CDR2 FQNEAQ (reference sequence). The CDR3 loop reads CASSPDRAFEGYTF. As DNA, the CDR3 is TGTGCCAGCAGCCCGGACAGGGCATTCGAGGGCTACACCTTC.

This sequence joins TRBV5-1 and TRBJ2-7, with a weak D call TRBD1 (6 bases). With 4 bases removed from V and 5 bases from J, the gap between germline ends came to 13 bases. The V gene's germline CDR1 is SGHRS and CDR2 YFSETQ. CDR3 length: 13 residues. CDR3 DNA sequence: TGCGCCAGCAGCCAAGGACAGCGGAACGAGCAGTACTTC. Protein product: CASSQGQRNEQYF.

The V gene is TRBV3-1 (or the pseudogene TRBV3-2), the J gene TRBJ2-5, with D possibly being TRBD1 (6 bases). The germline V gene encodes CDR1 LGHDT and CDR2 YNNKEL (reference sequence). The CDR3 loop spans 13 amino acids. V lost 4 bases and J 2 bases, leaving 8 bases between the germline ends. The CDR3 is CASSRDIQETQYF. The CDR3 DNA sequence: TGTGCCAGCAGCCGGGACATACAAGAGACCCAGTACTTC.

As DNA, the CDR3 is TGCGCCAGCAGCCAAGATTTGGGACTTTACTTCACAGATACGCAGTATTTT. It specifies CASSQDLGLYFTDTQYF. V is TRBV4-1 and J is TRBJ2-3; D possibly corresponds to TRBD2 (6 bases). CDR1 is MGHRA, CDR2 YSYEKL, per germline. CDR3 length: 17 amino acids. Trimming removed 0 bases from V and 2 bases from J, with 15 bases in between.

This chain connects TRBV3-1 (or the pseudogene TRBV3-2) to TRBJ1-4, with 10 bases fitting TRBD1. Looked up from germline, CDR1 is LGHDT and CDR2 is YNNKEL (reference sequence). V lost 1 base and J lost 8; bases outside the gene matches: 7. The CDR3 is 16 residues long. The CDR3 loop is CASSQARPDRGEKLFF. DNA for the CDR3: TGTGCCAGCAGCCAAGCCCGTCCGGACAGGGGGGAAAAACTGTTTTTT.

CDR3 in DNA: TGCAGCGTACCCGGGACAGGGCGTGATGGCTACACCTTC. It is translated as CSVPGTGRDGYTF. This chain uses TRBV29-1 with TRBJ1-2; 9 bases fit TRBD1. The V and J ends lost 6 bases and 6 bases, in that order; junction bases with no gene match: 8. The CDR3 is 13 residues long. Germline CDR1 SQVTM, CDR2 ANQGSEA.

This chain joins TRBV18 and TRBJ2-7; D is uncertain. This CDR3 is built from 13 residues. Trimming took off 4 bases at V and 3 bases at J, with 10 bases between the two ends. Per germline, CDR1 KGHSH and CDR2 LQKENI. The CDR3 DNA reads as TGTGCCAGCTCACGTGTCGGCGGCTACGAGCAGTACTTC. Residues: CASSRVGGYEQYF.

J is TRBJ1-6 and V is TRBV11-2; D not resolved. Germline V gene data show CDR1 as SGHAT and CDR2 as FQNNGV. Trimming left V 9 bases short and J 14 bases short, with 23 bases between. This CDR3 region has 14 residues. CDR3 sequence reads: CARPPGGRSGTLHF. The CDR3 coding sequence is TGTGCCAGACCGCCGGGAGGACGGTCTGGGACCCTCCACTTT.

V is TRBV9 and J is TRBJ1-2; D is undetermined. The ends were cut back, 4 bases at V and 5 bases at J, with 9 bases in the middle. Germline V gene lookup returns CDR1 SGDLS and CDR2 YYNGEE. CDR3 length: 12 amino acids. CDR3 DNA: TGTGCCAGCAGCTCGGGTGGATATGGCTACACCTTC. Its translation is CASSSGGYGYTF.

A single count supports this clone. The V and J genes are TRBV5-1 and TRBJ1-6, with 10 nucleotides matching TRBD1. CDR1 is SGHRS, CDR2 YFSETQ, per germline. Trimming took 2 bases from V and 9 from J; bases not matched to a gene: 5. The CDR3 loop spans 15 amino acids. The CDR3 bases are TGCGCCAGCAGCTTTTCCCGGGACAGGGGTTCACCCCTCCACTTT. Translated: CASSFSRDRGSPLHF.

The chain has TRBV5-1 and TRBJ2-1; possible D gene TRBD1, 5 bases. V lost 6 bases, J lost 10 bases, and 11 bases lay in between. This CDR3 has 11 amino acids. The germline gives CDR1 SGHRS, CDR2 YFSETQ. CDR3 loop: CASTGLGEQFF. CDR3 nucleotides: TGCGCCAGCACAGGGTTGGGGGAGCAGTTCTTC. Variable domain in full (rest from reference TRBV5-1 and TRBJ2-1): KAGVTQTPRYLIKTRGQQVTLSCSPISGHRSVSWYQQTPGQGLQFLFEYFSETQRNKGNFPGRFSGRQFSNSRSEMNVSTLELGDSALYLCASTGLGEQFFGPGTRLTVL.